One and the same sample provided the 23 T cell receptor beta chains below, sequenced in a study of cytomegalovirus exposure and HLA in healthy donors. PCR primers comprised 60 Vbeta and 13 Jbeta primers. TCRdb keeps only in-frame clones here, not all; method: immunoSEQ multiplex PCR. The sample comprises 150,000 to 200,000 clones, 80% of which are singletons, and about 9.1% rests with the top ten. Sequences were obtained from PBMCs. Receptors were obtained from a man aged 18 to 29 in good health and CMV-seropositive.

This chain uses TRBV7-8 with TRBJ2-2; D perhaps matches TRBD2 (7 bases). Germline assignment: CDR1 SGHVS and CDR2 FQNEAQ. Deletions cut 9 bases from V and 6 bases from J, with 23 bases between. CDR3 length equals 16 residues. CDR3 bases: TGTGCCAGTACCTGGGGGGGCCCACTCCGAGCCGGGGAGCTGTTTTTT. The encoded protein is CASTWGGPLRAGELFF. The entire variable domain, with the rest obtained from reference TRBV7-8 and TRBJ2-2, is as follows: GAGVSQSPRYKVAKRGQDVALRCDPISGHVSLFWYQQALGQGPEFLTYFQNEAQLDKSGLPSDRFFAERPEGSVSTLKIQRTQQEDSAVYLCASTWGGPLRAGELFFGEGSRLTVL.

The V call is TRBV7-2, the J call TRBJ1-5, with D possibly TRBD1 on 5 matching bases. CDR3 length equals 15 residues. Trimming stripped 3 bases from V and 13 bases from J, with 22 bases between. CDR1 and CDR2 from the germline V gene are SGHTA and FQGNSA. The CDR3 coding sequence is TGTGCCAGCAGCTTTGGGGTTGTCGGGGGTACCTCTCAGCATTTT. Protein: CASSFGVVGGTSQHF.

This clone was counted only a few times. The V and J genes are TRBV6-5 and TRBJ2-1, with a tentative D call TRBD1 (5 bases). The ends were cut back, 4 bases at V and 0 bases at J, with 13 bases in the middle. The length of the CDR3 is 16 residues. Germline V gene lookup returns CDR1 MNHEY and CDR2 SVGAGI. Here the CDR3 reads CASSSPWGSSYNEQFF. CDR3 in DNA: TGTGCCAGCAGTTCGCCGTGGGGCAGCTCCTACAATGAGCAGTTCTTC.

The chain joins TRBV21-1 to TRBJ2-7; the table's D gene call, TRBD2, was not cross checked with the DNA. TRBV21-1 is a pseudogene. This CDR3 is built from 17 residues. CDR3 region: CASSKDLLAKGPYEQYF. The CDR3 bases are TGTGCCAGCAGCAAAGATTTACTAGCGAAGGGACCCTACGAGCAGTACTTC.

This chain joins TRBV5-1 and TRBJ1-1; 7 nucleotides align to TRBD1. V shed 4 bases and J 5 bases; nucleotides not matched to a gene: 8. Germline V CDR1 and CDR2: SGHRS, YFSETQ. The CDR3 contains 14 residues. CDR3 amino acids: CASSPETGRTEAFF. The DNA of the CDR3 is TGCGCCAGCAGCCCGGAGACAGGGAGGACTGAAGCTTTCTTT.

The gene calls are TRBV18 and TRBJ1-1, with D possibly TRBD1 on 6 matching bases. The CDR3 runs 14 residues. Germline CDR1 and CDR2: KGHSH and LQKENI. The germline V and J ends were trimmed by 6 bases and 3 bases, with 14 bases remaining between them. The CDR3 nucleotides are TGTGCCAGCTCTCTCCGACAGGCAGACACTGAAGCTTTCTTT. It yields the protein CASSLRQADTEAFF.

The table lists this clone with a count of one. J is TRBJ1-2 and V is TRBV10-1, with D possibly being TRBD1 (5 bases). The V gene's germline CDR1 is WNHNN and CDR2 SYGVQD (reference sequence). V was trimmed by 7 bases and J by 3 bases, leaving 15 bases between them. The CDR3 loop spans 14 amino acids. CDR3 protein: CASISGGGDYGYTF. The CDR3, as DNA: TGCGCCAGCATATCGGGGGGGGGAGACTATGGCTACACCTTC.

This chain connects TRBV4-1 to TRBJ2-5; a weak D match, TRBD1 (5 bases). Germline V gene sequence: CDR1 MGHRA, CDR2 YSYEKL. The V end was cut by 4 bases, the J end by 5 bases, with 14 bases between. The CDR3 is 14 amino acids. The CDR3 reads CASSPKSGIETQYF. Here the CDR3 DNA reads TGCGCCAGCAGCCCGAAGTCAGGGATCGAGACCCAGTACTTC.

The chain has TRBV27 and TRBJ2-3; D is ambiguous. The CDR3 runs to 13 residues. Germline CDR1 and CDR2: MNHEY and SMNVEV (reference sequence). V was shortened by 2 bases and J by 4 bases, with 7 bases between the two germline ends. The CDR3 sequence: CASSLGDSDTQYF. In nucleotides, the CDR3 is TGTGCCAGCAGTTTAGGAGATTCAGATACGCAGTATTTT.

The chain links TRBV21-1 to TRBJ1-2; the table's D call of TRBD1 was not tested on the DNA. TRBV21-1 is described as a pseudogene. The length of the CDR3 is 14 residues. This CDR3 reads CASSNLQGNYGYTF. CDR3 DNA: TGTGCCAGCAGCAATTTGCAGGGTAACTATGGCTACACCTTC.

This clone occurred a few times. The chain uses TRBV30 and TRBJ1-1; D possibly corresponds to TRBD1 (5 bases). CDR1 and CDR2 (germline): GTSNPN, SVGIG (reference sequence). Trimming removed 3 bases from V and 0 bases from J, with 11 bases in between. The CDR3 is 14 residues long. The DNA for the CDR3 is TGTGCCTGGAGCCCGGCGGGACTGAACACTGAAGCTTTCTTT. Its protein is CAWSPAGLNTEAFF.

The chain joins TRBV14 to TRBJ2-3; tentative D call: TRBD2 (7 bases). The V gene's germline CDR1 is SGHDN and CDR2 FVKESK. The CDR3 consists of 15 residues. Trimming cost V 4 bases and J 6 bases, with 17 bases left between them. The CDR3, as DNA: TGTGCCAGCAGCCCAGTGGGGGGGCCGTCGGATACGCAGTATTTT. It encodes CASSPVGGPSDTQYF.

The chain recombines TRBV13 with TRBJ2-7; 9 bases are shared with TRBD1. The germline CDR1 and CDR2 sequences are PRHDT and FYEKMQ (reference sequence). This CDR3 comprises 14 residues. V lost 6 bases, J lost 5 bases, and 8 bases stayed unmatched. The CDR3 region is CASRSGQGFNEQYF. CDR3 in DNA: TGTGCCAGCAGGAGCGGACAGGGGTTCAACGAGCAGTACTTC.

V and J are TRBV27 and TRBJ2-3; TRBD2 matches at 8 bases. The CDR3 extends over 12 amino acids. With V trimmed by 6 bases and J by 6 bases, 2 bases remained unmatched. Germline loops: CDR1 MNHEY, CDR2 SMNVEV (reference sequence). CDR3 amino acids: CASRRGGDTQYF. Written as DNA, the CDR3 is TGTGCCAGCAGACGGGGGGGGGATACGCAGTATTTT.

The V call is TRBV6-4, the J call TRBJ2-1; D might be TRBD1 (5 bases). V dropped 4 bases and J dropped 1 base, with 11 bases sitting between them. From germline, CDR1 is MRHNA and CDR2 SNTAGT. The CDR3 consists of 15 residues. In nucleotides, the CDR3 is TGTGCCAGCAGTGTCAGTGGGGCGTCCTACAATGAGCAGTTCTTC. Encoded protein: CASSVSGASYNEQFF.

This clone was recorded once. This chain links TRBV5-1 with TRBJ2-3; D is uncertain. Trimming pared 1 base from V and 4 bases from J, leaving 10 bases between. Germline CDR1 reads SGHRS; CDR2 reads YFSETQ. The CDR3 has 14 residues. CDR3 sequence: CASSLTTTADTQYF. For the CDR3, the DNA is TGCGCCAGCAGCTTGACTACTACCGCAGATACGCAGTATTTT.

This rearrangement joins TRBV6-6 to TRBJ2-7; the D gene is possibly TRBD2 (5 bases). This CDR3 comprises 12 residues. The V end was cut by 5 bases, the J end by 7 bases, with 12 bases between. Germline loops: CDR1 MNHNY, CDR2 SVGAGI (reference sequence). The CDR3: CASSPYTGEQYF. The CDR3 DNA follows: TGTGCCAGCAGTCCTTACACGGGGGAGCAGTACTTC.

This sequence joins TRBV2 and TRBJ1-1, with D unclear. This CDR3 has 14 amino acids. The germline V and J ends were trimmed by 6 bases and 3 bases, with 14 bases remaining between them. The V gene's germline CDR1 is SNHLY and CDR2 FYNNEI. The CDR3 DNA is TGTGCCAGCAGACCGGAGAGCTGGTACACTGAAGCTTTCTTT. It yields the protein CASRPESWYTEAFF.

In this sample, this clone turned up a few times. V usage is TRBV10-2 and J usage is TRBJ2-5, with TRBD2 identical over 8 bases. The J segment lost 5 bases and the V segment lost 7 bases, leaving 9 bases of the junction unmatched. The CDR3 contains 14 residues. Germline values: CDR1 WSHSY, CDR2 SAAADI. The CDR3 loop is CASNTGGAGETQYF. The CDR3 DNA follows: TGCGCCAGCAATACCGGGGGGGCTGGGGAGACCCAGTACTTC.

Note on this clone: Without the conserved terminal phenylalanine or tryptophan, this CDR3 likely stems from a read error. The chain is built from TRBV7-8 and TRBJ1-6, with no clear D. CDR1 SGHVS and CDR2 FQNEAQ come from the germline V gene. The CDR3 loop spans 13 amino acids. Trimming took off 2 bases at V and 8 bases at J, with 7 bases between the two ends. The CDR3 region is CASSLSLDSPLHL. Written as DNA, the CDR3 is TGTGCCAGCAGCTTAAGTTTAGATTCACCCCTCCACCTT.

For this clone: A read error may produce the germline difference seen at one junction end. V is TRBV4-1 and J is TRBJ2-7; D uncertain. This CDR3 region has 15 residues. Germline loops: CDR1 MGHRA, CDR2 YSYEKL. Here the CDR3 reads CASSQDSLPRAPQFF. DNA for the CDR3: TGCGCCAGCAGCCAAGATTCACTCCCGCGAGCACCGCAATTTTTC.

The chain joins TRBV15 to TRBJ1-1, with no clear D. Between the trimmed V and J ends, which lost 2 bases and 0 bases, there was a span of 16 bases. Germline CDR1 is LNHNV and CDR2 is YYDKDF (reference sequence). The CDR3 is 17 amino acids. CDR3 loop: CATSRRNSGIMNTEAFF. In nucleotides, the CDR3 is TGTGCCACCAGCAGAAGGAATTCAGGCATCATGAACACTGAAGCTTTCTTT.

This rearrangement joins TRBV7-8 to TRBJ2-3, with D perhaps matching TRBD2 (6 bases). CDR1 is SGHVS, CDR2 FQNEAQ, per germline. The CDR3 is 18 residues long. Trimming took 1 base from V and 5 from J, leaving 22 bases between them. CDR3 protein: CASSLGRTKGYSGDTQYF. Written as DNA, the CDR3 is TGTGCCAGCAGCTTAGGAAGGACTAAAGGATATTCCGGAGATACGCAGTATTTT.